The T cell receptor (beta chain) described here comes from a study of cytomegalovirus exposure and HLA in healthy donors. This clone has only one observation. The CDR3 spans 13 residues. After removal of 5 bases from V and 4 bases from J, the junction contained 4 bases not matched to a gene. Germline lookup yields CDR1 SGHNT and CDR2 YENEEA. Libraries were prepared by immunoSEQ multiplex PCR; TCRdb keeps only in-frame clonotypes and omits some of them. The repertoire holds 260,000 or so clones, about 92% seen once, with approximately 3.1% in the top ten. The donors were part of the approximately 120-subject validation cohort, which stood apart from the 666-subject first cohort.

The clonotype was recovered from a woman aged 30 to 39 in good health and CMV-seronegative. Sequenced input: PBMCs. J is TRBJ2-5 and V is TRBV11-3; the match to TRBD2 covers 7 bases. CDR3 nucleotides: TGTGCCAGCAGCAAGAGCGGGATAGAGACCCAGTACTTC. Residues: CASSKSGIETQYF.